This is a list of T cell receptor beta chains from one sample in a study of cytomegalovirus exposure and HLA in healthy donors. Clones were sequenced by immunoSEQ multiplex PCR, and TCRdb holds only the in-frame ones, with some missing. Here the sample spans fewer than 350,000 clones, around nine tenths being singletons. The sequenced sample was PBMCs. The receptors were sampled from a woman aged 18-30 years in good health and CMV-seronegative. CDR3s include the opening cysteine and the closing phenylalanine or tryptophan. The D gene is left open where the match is weak. Part of the rows lack a size; the others show once, few, many or a class for expanded clones.

D gene: TRBD1
J gene: TRBJ2-1
clone size: NA
V gene: TRBV5-1
CDR3 protein: CASRQGDEQFF
CDR3 DNA: TGCGCCAGCAGGCAGGGGGATGAGCAGTTCTTC

D gene: NA
J gene: TRBJ1-3
clone size: NA
V gene: TRBV7-2
CDR3 protein: CASSFRGTGNTIYF
CDR3 DNA: TGTGCCAGCAGCTTTCGGGGAACTGGAAACACCATATATTTT

D gene: NA
J gene: TRBJ1-5
clone size: NA
V gene: TRBV5-1
CDR3 protein: CASSLQGGGQPQHF
CDR3 DNA: TGCGCCAGCAGCTTACAGGGCGGCGGTCAGCCCCAGCATTTT

D gene: TRBD2
J gene: TRBJ2-2
clone size: NA
V gene: TRBV5-1
CDR3 protein: CASSLVASGSNTGELFF
CDR3 DNA: TGCGCCAGCAGCTTGGTGGCTAGCGGATCGAACACCGGGGAGCTGTTTTTT

D gene: TRBD1
J gene: TRBJ2-3
clone size: NA
V gene: TRBV18
CDR3 protein: CASSRGPGQGTSDTQYF
CDR3 DNA: TGTGCCAGCTCACGGGGTCCGGGACAGGGGACGTCAGATACGCAGTATTTT

D gene: NA
J gene: TRBJ2-1
clone size: once
V gene: TRBV6-1
CDR3 protein: CASSEAGFGLGALNEQFF
CDR3 DNA: TGTGCCAGCAGTGAAGCCGGGTTTGGGCTAGGGGCACTCAATGAGCAGTTCTTC

D gene: NA
J gene: TRBJ2-5
clone size: NA
V gene: TRBV4-3
CDR3 protein: CASSQAISRTGETQYF
CDR3 DNA: TGCGCCAGCAGCCAAGCGATCTCAAGGACTGGGGAGACCCAGTACTTC

D gene: NA
J gene: TRBJ2-2
clone size: few
V gene: TRBV28
CDR3 protein: CASSLGLNTGELFF
CDR3 DNA: TGTGCCAGCAGTTTAGGGCTGAACACCGGGGAGCTGTTTTTT

D gene: NA
J gene: TRBJ2-5
clone size: NA
V gene: TRBV19
CDR3 protein: CASSILARDGETQYF
CDR3 DNA: TGTGCCAGTAGTATTTTAGCCCGAGACGGCGAGACCCAGTACTTC

D gene: TRBD2
J gene: TRBJ2-3
clone size: NA
V gene: TRBV5-4
CDR3 protein: CASSSRLAGGDTDTQYF
CDR3 DNA: TGTGCCAGCAGCTCCAGACTAGCGGGAGGCGACACAGATACGCAGTATTTT

D gene: TRBD1
J gene: TRBJ1-6
clone size: NA
V gene: TRBV5-4
CDR3 protein: CASSINRGFNVF
CDR3 DNA: TGTGCCAGCAGCATAAACAGGGGCTTTAACGTTTTT

D gene: NA
J gene: TRBJ1-3
clone size: NA
V gene: TRBV11-2
CDR3 protein: CASRFGSGNTIYF
CDR3 DNA: TGTGCCAGCAGGTTCGGGTCTGGAAACACCATATATTTT

D gene: TRBD2
J gene: TRBJ2-6
clone size: once
V gene: TRBV28
CDR3 protein: CASIGLAVNSGANVLTF
CDR3 DNA: TGTGCCAGCATTGGACTAGCGGTAAACTCTGGGGCCAACGTCCTGACTTTC